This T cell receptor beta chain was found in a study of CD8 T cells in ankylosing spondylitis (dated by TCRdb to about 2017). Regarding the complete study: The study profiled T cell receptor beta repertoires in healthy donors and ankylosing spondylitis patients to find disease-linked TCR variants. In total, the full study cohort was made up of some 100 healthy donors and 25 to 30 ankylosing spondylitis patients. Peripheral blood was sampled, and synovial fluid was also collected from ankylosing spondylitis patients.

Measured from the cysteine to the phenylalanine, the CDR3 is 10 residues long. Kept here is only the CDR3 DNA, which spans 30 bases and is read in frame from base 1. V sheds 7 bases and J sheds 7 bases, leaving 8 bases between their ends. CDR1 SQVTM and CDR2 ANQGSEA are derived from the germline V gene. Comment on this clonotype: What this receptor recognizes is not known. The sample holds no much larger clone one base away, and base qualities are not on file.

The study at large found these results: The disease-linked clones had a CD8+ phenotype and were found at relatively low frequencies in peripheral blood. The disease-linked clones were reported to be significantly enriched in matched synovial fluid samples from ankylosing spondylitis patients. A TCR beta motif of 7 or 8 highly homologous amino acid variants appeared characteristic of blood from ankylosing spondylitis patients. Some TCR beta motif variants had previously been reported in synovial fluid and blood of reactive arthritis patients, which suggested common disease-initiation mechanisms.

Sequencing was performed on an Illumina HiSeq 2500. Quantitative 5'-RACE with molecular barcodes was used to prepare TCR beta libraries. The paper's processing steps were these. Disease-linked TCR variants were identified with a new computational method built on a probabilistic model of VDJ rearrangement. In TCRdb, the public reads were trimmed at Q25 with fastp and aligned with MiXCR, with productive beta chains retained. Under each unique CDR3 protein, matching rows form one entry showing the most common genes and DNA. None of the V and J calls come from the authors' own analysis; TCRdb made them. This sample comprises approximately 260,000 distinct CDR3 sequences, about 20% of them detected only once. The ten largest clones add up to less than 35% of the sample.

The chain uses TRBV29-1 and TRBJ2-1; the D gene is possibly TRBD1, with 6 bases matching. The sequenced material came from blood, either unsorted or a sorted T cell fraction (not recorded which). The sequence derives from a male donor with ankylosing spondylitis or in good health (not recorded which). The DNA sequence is TGCAGCGCCACAGGGAATGAGCAGTTCTTC. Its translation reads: CSATGNEQFF.